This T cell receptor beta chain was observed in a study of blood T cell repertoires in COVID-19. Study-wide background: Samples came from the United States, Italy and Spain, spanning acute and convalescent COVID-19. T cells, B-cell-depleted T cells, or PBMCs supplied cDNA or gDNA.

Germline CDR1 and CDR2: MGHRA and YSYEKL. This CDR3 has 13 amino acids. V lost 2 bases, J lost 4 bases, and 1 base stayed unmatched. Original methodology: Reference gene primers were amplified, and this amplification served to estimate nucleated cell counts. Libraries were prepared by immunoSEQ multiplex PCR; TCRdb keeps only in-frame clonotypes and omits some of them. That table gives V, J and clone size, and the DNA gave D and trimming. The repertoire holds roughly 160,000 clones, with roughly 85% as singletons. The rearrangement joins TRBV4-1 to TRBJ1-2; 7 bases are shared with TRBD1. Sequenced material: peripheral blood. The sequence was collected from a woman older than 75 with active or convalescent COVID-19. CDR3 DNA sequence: TGCGCCAGCAGCCAAACAGGGGTCTATGGCTACACCTTC. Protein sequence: CASSQTGVYGYTF.